This T cell receptor beta chain was recorded in a study of CD8 T cells in ankylosing spondylitis. This clonotype was seen just once. Its matching antigen is unknown. Germline CDR1 and CDR2: MGHDK and SYGVNS. V shed 4 bases and J shed 2 bases, with 15 bases lying between them. The CDR3 extends over 16 amino acids. Overall study findings and caveats: Eight highly homologous variants made up a TCR beta motif, and this motif appeared characteristic of ankylosing spondylitis blood.

TCRdb reprocessed the 5' RACE reads with MiXCR, giving one entry per CDR3 protein. The sample has about 390,000 distinct CDR3 sequences; 20% to 25% are singletons. The sample consisted of blood, either unsorted or a sorted T cell fraction (not recorded which). The sequence came from a male donor with ankylosing spondylitis. The V gene is TRBV25-1, the J gene TRBJ2-1, with D unclear. CDR3 protein: CASSALWGGPYNEQFF. For the CDR3, the DNA is TGTGCCAGCAGTGCCCTATGGGGTGGCCCCTACAATGAGCAGTTCTTC.